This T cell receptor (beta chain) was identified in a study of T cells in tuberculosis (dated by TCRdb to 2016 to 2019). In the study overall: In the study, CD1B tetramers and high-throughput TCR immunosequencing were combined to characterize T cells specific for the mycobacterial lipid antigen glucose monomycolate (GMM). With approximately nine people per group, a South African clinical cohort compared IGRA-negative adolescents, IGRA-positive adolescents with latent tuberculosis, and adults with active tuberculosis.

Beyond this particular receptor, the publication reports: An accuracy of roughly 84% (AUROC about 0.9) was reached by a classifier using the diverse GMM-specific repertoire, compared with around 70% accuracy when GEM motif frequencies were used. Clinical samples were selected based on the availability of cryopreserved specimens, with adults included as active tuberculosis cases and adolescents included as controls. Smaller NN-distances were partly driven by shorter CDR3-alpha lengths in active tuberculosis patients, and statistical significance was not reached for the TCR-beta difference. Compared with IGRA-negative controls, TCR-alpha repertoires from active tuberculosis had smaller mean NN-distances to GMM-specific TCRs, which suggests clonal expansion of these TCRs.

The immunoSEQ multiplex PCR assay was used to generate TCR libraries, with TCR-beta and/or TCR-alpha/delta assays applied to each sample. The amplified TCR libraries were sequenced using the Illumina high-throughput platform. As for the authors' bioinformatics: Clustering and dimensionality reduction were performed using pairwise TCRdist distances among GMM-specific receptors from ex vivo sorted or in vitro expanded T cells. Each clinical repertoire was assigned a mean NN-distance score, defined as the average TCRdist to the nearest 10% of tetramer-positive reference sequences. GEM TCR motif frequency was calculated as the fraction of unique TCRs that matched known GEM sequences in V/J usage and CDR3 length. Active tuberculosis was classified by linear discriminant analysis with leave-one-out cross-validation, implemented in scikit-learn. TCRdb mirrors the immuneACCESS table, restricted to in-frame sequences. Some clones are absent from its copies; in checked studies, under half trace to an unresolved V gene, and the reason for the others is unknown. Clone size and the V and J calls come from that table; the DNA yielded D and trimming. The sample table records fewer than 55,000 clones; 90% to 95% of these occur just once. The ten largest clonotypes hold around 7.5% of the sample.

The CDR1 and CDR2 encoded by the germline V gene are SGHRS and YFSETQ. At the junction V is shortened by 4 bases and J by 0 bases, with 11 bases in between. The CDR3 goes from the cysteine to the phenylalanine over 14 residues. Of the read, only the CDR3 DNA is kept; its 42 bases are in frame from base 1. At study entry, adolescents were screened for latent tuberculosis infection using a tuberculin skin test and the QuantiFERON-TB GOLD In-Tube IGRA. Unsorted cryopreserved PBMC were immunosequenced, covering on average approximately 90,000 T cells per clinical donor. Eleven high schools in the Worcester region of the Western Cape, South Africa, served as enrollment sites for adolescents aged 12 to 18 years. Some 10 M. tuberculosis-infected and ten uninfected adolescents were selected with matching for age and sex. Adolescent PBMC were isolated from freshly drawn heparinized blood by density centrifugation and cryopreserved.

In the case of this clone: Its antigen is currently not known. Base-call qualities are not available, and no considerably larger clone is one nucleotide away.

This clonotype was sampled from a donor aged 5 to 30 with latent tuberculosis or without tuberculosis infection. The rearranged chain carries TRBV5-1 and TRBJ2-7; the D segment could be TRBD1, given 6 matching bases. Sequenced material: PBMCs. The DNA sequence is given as TGCGCCAGCAGCAATACAGGGACCTCCTACGAGCAGTACTTC. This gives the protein CASSNTGTSYEQYF.